This TCR beta chain emerged from a study of T cells after posttransplantation cyclophosphamide. Findings and limits, study-wide: Blood and skin or GI T cell repertoires showed limited TRB overlap. Recipient CMV seropositivity and CMV reactivation strongly tracked TRB clonality.

J lost 6 bases, V lost 0 bases, and 3 bases had no gene match. This CDR3 contains 15 residues. Germline lookup yields CDR1 KGHSH and CDR2 LQKENI. The sample holds a few counts of this clone. Its antigen is unknown. Clones were sequenced by immunoSEQ multiplex PCR, and TCRdb holds only the in-frame ones, with some missing. The sample lists under 40,000 clones, none appearing once, the ten largest making up 6.5% to 8%. This sequence originates from a woman between 45 and 65 years old in good health and a related stem cell transplant donor. The sequenced sample consisted of PBMCs. The chain employs TRBV18 and TRBJ2-7; 12 bases match TRBD1. The CDR3 DNA reads as TGTGCCAGCTCACCACCGCCGGGACAGGGGGCCGAGCAGTACTTC. Amino acid sequence: CASSPPPGQGAEQYF.